One and the same sample provided the 30 T cell receptor beta chains below, sequenced in a study of blood T cell repertoires in COVID-19. Measured with immunoSEQ multiplex PCR; TCRdb has only the in-frame clones, and not every one. The sample holds 45,000 to 55,000 clones, around 83% seen once. Sequenced sample: peripheral blood. These receptors were taken from a human donor in a cohort sampled during active COVID-19.

This clone was found a few times. The chain combines TRBV30 with TRBJ2-6, with TRBD1 identical over 7 bases. The trim removed 0 bases at V and 2 bases at J, leaving 13 bases unmatched. This CDR3 has 19 amino acids. From germline, CDR1 is GTSNPN and CDR2 SVGIG (reference sequence). In DNA, the CDR3 is TGTGCCTGGAGTGTAGAATACACCATACAGGGGACTGGGGCCAACGTCCTGACTTTC. This codes for CAWSVEYTIQGTGANVLTF. The whole variable domain, remainder taken from reference TRBV30 and TRBJ2-6, is SQTIHQWPATLVQPVGSPLSLECTVEGTSNPNLYWYRQAAGRGLQLLFYSVGIGQISSEVPQNLSASRPQDRQFILSSKKLLLSDSGFYLCAWSVEYTIQGTGANVLTFGAGSRLTVL.

The rearrangement joins TRBV6-5 to TRBJ1-4; D remains ambiguous. V lost 0 bases and J 7 bases, leaving 12 bases between the germline ends. Germline CDR1 and CDR2: MNHEY and SVGAGI. The CDR3 length is 15 residues. CDR3 in amino acids: CASSYSGSGSEKLFF. The DNA of the CDR3 is TGTGCCAGCAGTTACTCGGGGTCGGGAAGTGAAAAACTGTTTTTT.

The chain uses TRBV19 and TRBJ2-3; 8 nucleotides line up with TRBD1. The CDR3 runs 16 residues. The germline V gene encodes CDR1 LNHDA and CDR2 SQIVND (reference sequence). The V and J ends lost 4 bases and 4 bases, in that order; junction bases with no gene match: 10. Here the CDR3 reads CASSRADRAGSDTQYF. The CDR3 coding sequence is TGTGCCAGTAGTAGAGCGGACAGGGCGGGTTCAGATACGCAGTATTTT.

In DNA, the CDR3 is TGTGCCAGCAGTGACCTAGGACAGGGGGACCCAGATACGCAGTATTTT. Translated: CASSDLGQGDPDTQYF. The chain joins TRBV6-1 to TRBJ2-3, with TRBD1 identical over 10 bases. Germline V gene lookup returns CDR1 MNHNS and CDR2 SASEGT. Germline trimming cut 3 bases from V and 4 bases from J; bases unmatched to any gene: 7. The CDR3 sequence is 16 residues long.

The V call is TRBV6-5, the J call TRBJ1-1, with 8 bases fitting TRBD1. V dropped 5 bases and J dropped 1; count of bases not matched to a gene: 6. CDR3 size: 15 residues. The germline V gene has CDR1 MNHEY and CDR2 SVGAGI. CDR3 nucleotide sequence: TGTGCCAGCAGTCCAGACAGGGGACAGAACACTGAAGCTTTCTTT. It codes for CASSPDRGQNTEAFF.

This chain links TRBV6-5 with TRBJ1-3; D is unresolved. The CDR3 extends over 14 amino acids. CDR1 and CDR2 (germline): MNHEY, SVGAGI. The ends were cut back, 6 bases at V and 5 bases at J, with 14 bases in the middle. The CDR3 DNA is TGTGCCAGCAGGCCTCCGGGGTTTCGAAACACCATATATTTT. Translating gives CASRPPGFRNTIYF.

The chain recombines TRBV12-3 or TRBV12-4 with TRBJ2-3; D is perhaps TRBD2 (6 bases). CDR3 length: 11 residues. Trimming pared 8 bases from V and 11 bases from J, leaving 14 bases between. In DNA form, the CDR3 reads TGTGCCAGCGAGGCGGGGAATGGGCAGTATTTT. It encodes CASEAGNGQYF.

The chain is built from TRBV9 and TRBJ2-3, with TRBD2 matching over 7 bases. The junction had 1 base not matched to a gene; V was cut back by 0 bases and J by 0 bases. This CDR3 spans 15 amino acids. CDR1 and CDR2 from the germline V gene are SGDLS and YYNGEE. The CDR3 here is CASSVGLASTDTQYF. CDR3 sequence (DNA): TGTGCCAGCAGCGTAGGACTAGCTAGCACAGATACGCAGTATTTT.

The chain joins TRBV5-1 to TRBJ2-7; 9 bases map to TRBD2. CDR3 length equals 15 residues. The junction had 7 bases not matched to a gene; V was cut back by 1 base and J by 5 bases. The germline V gene has CDR1 SGHRS and CDR2 YFSETQ. This CDR3 is CASSLNGGGADEQYF. In DNA form, the CDR3 reads TGCGCCAGCAGCTTGAACGGCGGGGGGGCCGACGAGCAGTACTTC. The variable domain in full, completed from reference TRBV5-1 and TRBJ2-7, reads KAGVTQTPRYLIKTRGQQVTLSCSPISGHRSVSWYQQTPGQGLQFLFEYFSETQRNKGNFPGRFSGRQFSNSRSEMNVSTLELGDSALYLCASSLNGGGADEQYFGPGTRLTVT.

V usage is TRBV24-1 and J usage is TRBJ2-5; weak D call: TRBD2 (7 bases). The CDR3 length is 14 residues. Trimming pared 4 bases from V and 1 base from J, leaving 9 bases between. Germline V gene data show CDR1 as KGHDR and CDR2 as SFDVKD. The CDR3 DNA sequence: TGTGCCACCAGTGACGGGGGGCTCCAAGAGACCCAGTACTTC. As protein: CATSDGGLQETQYF.

The rearrangement joins TRBV6-1 to TRBJ2-7; D is uncertain. CDR1 MNHNS and CDR2 SASEGT come from the germline V gene. The germline V and J ends were trimmed by 3 bases and 0 bases, with 12 bases remaining between them. This CDR3 spans 15 amino acids. The CDR3 is CASSEVSRSSYEQYF. In nucleotides, the CDR3 is TGTGCCAGCAGTGAGGTCAGTAGGAGCTCCTACGAGCAGTACTTC.

The rearrangement joins TRBV6-5 to TRBJ1-3; D is perhaps TRBD1 (6 bases). From germline, CDR1 is MNHEY and CDR2 SVGAGI. This CDR3 region has 14 residues. V shed 8 bases and J shed 0 bases, with 11 bases lying between them. The CDR3 region is CASSQGFSGNTIYF. The CDR3 coding sequence is TGTGCCAGCTCACAGGGATTCTCTGGAAACACCATATATTTT.

This clone has a handful of counts. The rearrangement uses TRBV24-1 and TRBJ2-2, with D tentatively TRBD1 (5 bases). Germline CDR1 and CDR2: KGHDR and SFDVKD. This CDR3 spans 14 amino acids. Trimming took off 5 bases at V and 8 bases at J, with 14 bases between the two ends. This CDR3 reads CATSASGYGGELFF. In DNA form, the CDR3 reads TGTGCCACCAGTGCTTCAGGGTACGGGGGGGAGCTGTTTTTT.

V usage is TRBV7-8 and J usage is TRBJ1-1; 7 nucleotides align to TRBD1. The V and J ends lost 5 bases and 5 bases, in that order; junction bases with no gene match: 20. Germline V gene sequence: CDR1 SGHVS, CDR2 FQNEAQ. This CDR3 has 18 amino acids. The CDR3 protein is CASSPFEGTATLKTEAFF. CDR3 bases: TGTGCCAGCAGCCCCTTTGAGGGGACAGCCACTTTAAAAACTGAAGCTTTCTTT.

The genes are TRBV6-5 and TRBJ1-6; D is unresolved. Trimming cost V 8 bases and J 7 bases, with 12 bases left between them. Looked up from germline, CDR1 is MNHEY and CDR2 is SVGAGI. The CDR3 contains 13 residues. The CDR3 region is CASSGNSNSPLHF. In nucleotides, the CDR3 is TGTGCCAGCTCTGGAAATAGCAATTCACCCCTCCACTTT.

This clone is a singleton in its sample. The CDR3 reads CASRHSSYEQYF. CDR3 coding DNA: TGTGCCAGCAGACATTCCTCCTACGAGCAGTACTTC. This chain connects TRBV27 to TRBJ2-7; D not resolved. Trimming removed 6 bases from V and 0 bases from J, with 6 bases in between. This CDR3 spans 12 amino acids. The germline V gene encodes CDR1 MNHEY and CDR2 SMNVEV (reference sequence).

The J gene is TRBJ2-5, the V gene TRBV3-1 (or the pseudogene TRBV3-2), with 9 bases fitting TRBD1. The V and J ends lost 3 bases and 0 bases, in that order; junction bases with no gene match: 11. The CDR3 has 18 amino acids. Per the germline V gene, CDR1 is LGHDT and CDR2 is YNNKEL (reference sequence). The CDR3 spells CASSHRDRDRGYQETQYF. In DNA, the CDR3 is TGTGCCAGCAGCCACCGGGACAGGGATAGGGGGTACCAAGAGACCCAGTACTTC.

The chain joins TRBV24-1 to TRBJ2-5, with TRBD1 identical over 9 bases. The V segment lost 6 bases and the J segment 5 bases; nucleotides outside the gene matches: 9. The CDR3 totals 15 residues. Germline values: CDR1 KGHDR, CDR2 SFDVKD. CDR3 DNA sequence: TGTGCCACCAGTCGAGGACAGGGGTTTCTGGAGACCCAGTACTTC. The encoded protein is CATSRGQGFLETQYF.

V gene TRBV10-3 combines with J gene TRBJ2-1; D is unclear. The CDR3 runs to 12 residues. Germline values: CDR1 ENHRY, CDR2 SYGVKD. V lost 6 bases to trimming and J lost 2 bases, with 5 bases between them. The CDR3 is CAIRDTYNEQFF. In DNA, the CDR3 is TGTGCCATCAGAGACACCTACAATGAGCAGTTCTTC.

This clone was observed a single time. This chain joins TRBV5-1 and TRBJ2-2; D gene uncertain. With 0 bases removed from V and 0 bases from J, the gap between germline ends came to 6 bases. The CDR3 has 15 residues. Germline CDR1 SGHRS, CDR2 YFSETQ. CDR3 region: CASSLGAPNTGELFF. In nucleotides, the CDR3 is TGCGCCAGCAGCTTGGGGGCTCCGAACACCGGGGAGCTGTTTTTT.

V and J are TRBV9 and TRBJ1-1, with D tentatively TRBD1 (5 bases). The germline gives CDR1 SGDLS, CDR2 YYNGEE. The CDR3 spans 12 residues. The V end was cut by 7 bases, the J end by 4 bases, with 11 bases between. The CDR3 loop is CASGQGLTEAFF. The CDR3 region has the DNA TGTGCCAGCGGTCAGGGTCTCACTGAAGCTTTCTTT.

The chain recombines TRBV18 with TRBJ2-1; 9 positions match TRBD2. V gave up 4 bases and J gave up 2 bases; unmatched junction bases: 3. From germline, CDR1 is KGHSH and CDR2 LQKENI. The CDR3 loop spans 15 amino acids. The CDR3 loop reads CASSRLAATYNEQFF. CDR3 in DNA: TGTGCCAGCTCACGACTAGCGGCCACCTACAATGAGCAGTTCTTC.

The chain is built from TRBV7-5 and TRBJ2-1; TRBD2 is the table's D call, not checked against the DNA. TRBV7-5 is labeled a pseudogene. This CDR3 has 17 residues. The CDR3 loop is CARSLDRPLANHNEQFF. For the CDR3, the DNA is TGTGCCAGAAGCTTAGATCGTCCACTAGCGAACCACAATGAGCAGTTCTTC.

The CDR3 DNA sequence: TGTGCCAGTAGTGCTGGACAGAGCCTCGGCTACACCTTC. It yields the protein CASSAGQSLGYTF. This sequence joins TRBV19 and TRBJ1-2, with a tentative D call TRBD1 (6 bases). Trimming took 5 bases from V and 8 from J, leaving 15 bases between them. CDR3 size: 13 residues. The germline V gene has CDR1 LNHDA and CDR2 SQIVND (reference sequence).

The chain joins TRBV18 to TRBJ2-1, with 8 bases lining up with TRBD2. With 2 bases clipped from V and 6 bases from J, the junction kept 6 bases outside the gene matches. CDR3 length: 15 residues. The germline CDR1 and CDR2 sequences are KGHSH and LQKENI. The CDR3 DNA is TGTGCCAGCTCACCAACCTACGGGGGGGCCAATGAGCAGTTCTTC. Translated, it gives CASSPTYGGANEQFF.

The rearrangement joins TRBV2 to TRBJ2-1; no clear D gene. Germline values: CDR1 SNHLY, CDR2 FYNNEI. Trimming took 3 bases from V and 3 from J, leaving 6 bases between them. The CDR3 consists of 13 residues. CDR3 DNA sequence: TGTGCCAGCAGTGATAACAGCTACAATGAGCAGTTCTTC. Translation: CASSDNSYNEQFF.

CDR3 bases: TGTGCCAGCTCACCTAAACAGGGCGTTAATGAAAAACTGTTTTTT. This gives the protein CASSPKQGVNEKLFF. V and J are TRBV18 and TRBJ1-4; TRBD1 might be the D (6 bases). The V and J ends lost 3 bases and 4 bases respectively, with 12 bases between them. Germline CDR1 is KGHSH and CDR2 is LQKENI. The CDR3 covers 15 residues.

The chain is built from TRBV5-1 and TRBJ2-3; D gene ambiguous. Trimming left V 2 bases short and J 5 bases short, with 6 bases between. The germline V gene encodes CDR1 SGHRS and CDR2 YFSETQ. The CDR3 consists of 12 residues. CDR3 residues: CASSLSGDTQYF. CDR3 nucleotides: TGCGCCAGCAGCTTATCGGGAGATACGCAGTATTTT.

The chain links TRBV11-3 to TRBJ2-1; possible D gene TRBD1, 6 bases. Germline CDR1 reads SGHNT; CDR2 reads YENEEA. Trimming took 4 bases from V and 7 from J, leaving 8 bases between them. The CDR3 runs 12 residues. This CDR3 reads CASSSQGNEQFF. The CDR3 DNA is TGTGCCAGCAGCTCACAGGGTAATGAGCAGTTCTTC.

The chain is built from TRBV5-1 and TRBJ2-2, with TRBD2 identical over 15 bases. V shed 4 bases and J 5 bases; nucleotides not matched to a gene: 9. Germline CDR1 and CDR2: SGHRS and YFSETQ. The CDR3 loop spans 18 amino acids. CDR3 loop: CASSPGTSGGIGTGELFF. CDR3 bases: TGCGCCAGCAGCCCCGGGACTAGCGGGGGGATAGGGACCGGGGAGCTGTTTTTT.